This T cell receptor beta chain was found in a study of HIV-infected patients and healthy controls. This clonotype is medium-sized (0.01 to 0.1%) by share. No cell fractionation was done, so the repertoire covers all unsorted peripheral blood T cells. RNA came from 2.5 to 3 ml of peripheral blood. The CDR3 totals 14 residues. V lost 4 bases and J lost 6; bases outside the gene matches: 6. The germline gives CDR1 ENHRY, CDR2 SYGVKD. Alpha and beta constant-region primers primed reverse transcription of 400 to 500 ng RNA. Separate chain-specific third strand synthesis with multiplexing indices produced the alpha and beta libraries. One primer pair amplified all rearrangements per chain; each cDNA got molecular barcodes. One entry per CDR3 protein, called by TCRdb with MiXCR from the 5' RACE reads. The table shows around 8,200 distinct CDR3 sequences, with roughly 10% occurring only once.

The sample consisted of blood, taken before antiretroviral therapy. V gene TRBV10-3 combines with J gene TRBJ1-2; 9 bases agree with TRBD1. The origin of this receptor is an adult with HIV infection. The CDR3 protein is CAISGRTGDHGYTF. The CDR3 DNA reads as TGTGCCATCAGTGGCAGGACAGGGGACCATGGCTACACCTTC.